This T cell receptor (beta chain) was observed in a study of early T cells in non-severe SARS-CoV-2 infection. The overall study: Unpaired chains resulted from sequencing bulk RNA of unsorted whole blood.

Findings and caveats of the study: Matching against VDJdb likely underestimated virus-specific expansions, favoring anti-spike CD8.

Germline CDR1 MGHDK, CDR2 SYGVNS. V lost 2 bases to trimming and J lost 7 bases, with 6 bases between them. CDR3 length equals 12 residues. Individual cDNA molecules were tagged with unique molecular identifiers. MiXCR was run by TCRdb on the 5' RACE reads, yielding one entry per CDR3 protein. The table has roughly 35,000 distinct CDR3 sequences, approximately 7% seen once. This clonotype came up a few times. Its target is unknown. The sequencing sample was made of whole blood. V is TRBV25-1 and J is TRBJ1-3; D remains ambiguous. The source of this sequence is an adult who was a healthcare worker with PCR-confirmed SARS-CoV-2 infection or an uninfected control (not recorded which). The CDR3 coding sequence is TGTGCCAGCAGTGAACTGGAGAACACCATATATTTT. Amino acid sequence: CASSELENTIYF.